This T cell receptor (beta chain) comes out of a study of shared clonotypes between healthy human individuals (TCRdb year 2020). Describing the broader study: Three men and a couple of women, aged 18 to 49 years, made up the cohort. For each donor, CD4 naive and CD4 memory were each run on three plates, CD8 naive on two plates, and CD8 memory on one plate. Leukapheresis yielded between about 0.8 and 9.5 billion PBMCs per donor. Different laboratories and diverse techniques were used to prepare libraries and sequence TCR repertoires, to increase sequencing depth and limit assay-specific biases. To estimate repertoire size and how much clonotypes are shared between individuals, the study performed deep sequencing of blood TCR repertoires from a few healthy adults. Broad study findings and their caveats: Roughly 5.2% of naive CD4, more than 3% of naive CD8, roughly 2.5% of memory CD4, and 0.35% to 0.4% of memory CD8 clonotypes were shared across four donors. Compared with non-shared clonotypes, the clonotypes found in all four sorted-subset donors had higher generation probabilities. Naive subsets generally had larger estimated clonotype richness than memory subsets. Based on pairwise subsampling, the degree of clonotype sharing among donors was expected to be affected by sequencing depth. Sampling was restricted to blood, and TCR repertoires in tissues likely differ from the TCR repertoires found in blood. Because the study included only a small number of donors, the genetic and exposure-history diversity represented was limited. Even with the large sequencing depth, rarefaction of the sorted-subset datasets indicated that sequencing was incomplete.

Using the deep immunoSEQ assay, TCR CDR3 regions were amplified from genomic DNA by multiplex PCR. For each cell subset, the extracted genomic DNA was distributed evenly across all wells of several immunoSEQ 96-well plates, and each plate served as one replicate. Each replicate PCR for sorted subsets received around 210 ng genomic DNA, equal to tens of thousands of T cell genomes. Purified libraries were quantified with a Qubit 3.0 fluorometer, sized on a Bioanalyzer 2100, and re-quantified with the KAPA Library Quantification kit. Each immunoSEQ 96-well plate was sequenced on its own single-read 150-cycle Illumina NextSeq 550 flow cell. Turning to the authors' computational methods: Because the immunoSEQ output held only junctional sequences and lacked quality scores, the filtering could not match the filtering applied to full-length reads. To assign V/J genes and CDR3, sequences were annotated using PyIR, a Python wrapper for IgBLAST v1.9, with IMGT germline references. Any read was removed if the V/J assignment was weak (E-value above 1e-6), the CDR3 was missing, or the read contained stop codons, out-of-frame junctions, or ambiguous translated residues. V3J clonotypes were defined as sequences sharing the same inferred V gene, J gene, and CDR3 amino acid sequence. Percentage overlap between repertoires was computed as shared unique clonotypes divided by the size of the smaller repertoire. RTK rarefaction, the Chao1 estimator, and Recon v2.1 estimates of unobserved clonotypes were used to assess repertoire richness. Generation probabilities for all TCRbeta clonotypes obtained by the gDNA method from a handful of donors were computed using OLGA. TCRdb re-hosts the immuneACCESS table, in-frame sequences only. Its copies lack some clones; in the studies checked, an unresolved V gene accounts for under half of them, and the cause for the rest is not known. V and J calls and clone size are as listed in that table; D and trimming were resolved from the DNA. The sample data list 900,000 to 1,200,000 clones, and about 80% of these were observed just once. Of the sample, 0.55% to 0.7% falls within the top ten clones.

Details on this clone: Its antigen is unknown. Within one base of it there is no much larger clone, and no base qualities were kept.

The donors were healthy, HIV-negative adults who had no recently reported acute infections or vaccinations. Only Caucasian adults living in Nashville, Tennessee, USA were represented among the donors. CD4+ T cells were enriched by magnetic negative selection; naive cells were then positively selected on CD45RA, and the negative fraction formed the memory subset. Blood was obtained by leukapheresis, after which PBMCs were separated by Ficoll-Histopaque density gradient centrifugation and cryopreserved in liquid nitrogen vapor phase. Analytical flow cytometry was used to check the purity and quantity of each magnetically sorted T cell population. Genomic DNA was isolated from each sorted fraction and quantified by UV absorbance on a Nanodrop 2000c. This receptor was identified in a man aged 18 to 30 in good health. Some clones in this sample may be carry-over from other donors' samples. Sequencing was performed on memory CD4+ T cells from PBMCs. This specimen's cell subset or site label, interpreted: CD45RA-negative fraction.

The CDR3 is CASSPGLTTGELFF. In nucleotide form, the sequence is TGTGCCAGCTCACCAGGACTAACGACCGGGGAGCTGTTTTTT. The rearrangement combines TRBV18 with TRBJ2-2, with TRBD2 perhaps the D gene, on 6 matching bases. V is clipped by 2 bases and J by 5 bases, and the sequence between their germline boundaries is 9 bases long. The germline V gene gives CDR1 as KGHSH and CDR2 as LQKENI. The CDR3 covers 14 residues, taking in both the cysteine and the phenylalanine. CDR3 DNA is the only sequence kept; it has 42 bases, read in frame from the first base.